Below are 24 T cell receptor beta chains sequenced from a single sample in a study of blood T cells in healthy people across ages (dated by TCRdb to the mid-2010s). The library relied on 5' RACE. These reads were obtained on an Illumina HiSeq 2500. A second PCR of 7 to 11 cycles was run with a J-beta primer mix and a sample-barcoded 5' primer. TCRdb reprocessing: public reads trimmed at Q25 with fastp, clones called with MiXCR, in-frame beta chains kept. For every CDR3 protein sequence, its rows merge into one entry that carries the most common genes and DNA. For this sample the table gives 780,000 or so distinct CDR3 sequences, of which just over 55% were detected only once. The biggest ten clones account for roughly 25% of the sample. The sample consisted of blood. The receptors were sampled from a man aged 40-49 years in good health.

The rearrangement joins TRBV20-1 to TRBJ1-2; weak D call: TRBD1 (6 bases). The CDR3 consists of 13 residues. Germline CDR1 reads DFQATT; CDR2 reads SNEGSKA (reference sequence). V was clipped by 6 bases and J by 3 bases, with 14 bases between them. The CDR3 here is CSASGGTYYGYTF. The CDR3 nucleotides are TGCAGTGCGTCGGGGGGGACATACTATGGCTACACCTTC.

J is TRBJ2-7 and V is TRBV28; 7 positions match TRBD2. The CDR3 has 15 residues. After removal of 6 bases from V and 7 bases from J, the junction contained 15 bases not matched to a gene. Germline assignment: CDR1 MDHEN and CDR2 SYDVKM. Written as DNA, the CDR3 is TGTGCCAGCAGCCTCAACGGGAGGTTCTTCAATGAGCAGTACTTC. It yields the protein CASSLNGRFFNEQYF.

J is TRBJ1-4 and V is TRBV9, with 11 bases identical to TRBD1. Germline V gene sequence: CDR1 SGDLS, CDR2 YYNGEE. The CDR3 covers 15 residues. After removal of 2 bases from V and 8 bases from J, the junction contained 5 bases not matched to a gene. The CDR3 loop is CASSVGQGAGEKLFF. The CDR3 DNA sequence: TGTGCCAGCAGCGTCGGACAGGGGGCCGGAGAAAAACTGTTTTTT.

The CDR3 DNA is TGTGCCACCAGCAGAGATGACAGGGGCAGCACAGATACGCAGTATTTT. This encodes CATSRDDRGSTDTQYF. This sequence joins TRBV15 and TRBJ2-3, with 8 positions matching TRBD1. With 0 bases clipped from V and 0 bases from J, the junction kept 2 bases outside the gene matches. CDR1 and CDR2 (germline): LNHNV, YYDKDF (reference sequence). This CDR3 has 16 amino acids.

The chain is built from TRBV12-3 or TRBV12-4 and TRBJ2-2, with unresolved D. CDR3 length equals 11 residues. V gave up 7 bases and J gave up 3 bases, with 3 bases separating them. CDR3 amino acids: CASTHTGELFF. CDR3 bases: TGTGCCAGCACCCACACCGGGGAGCTGTTTTTT.

This clonotype was seen more than once but under ten times. The gene calls are TRBV3-1 and TRBJ2-5, with D perhaps TRBD2 (6 bases). Per the germline V gene, CDR1 is LGHDT and CDR2 is YNNKEL (reference sequence). Trimming pared 4 bases from V and 2 bases from J, leaving 14 bases between. The CDR3 loop spans 15 amino acids. CDR3 loop: CASSPTPAGQETQYF. CDR3 in DNA: TGTGCCAGCAGCCCGACCCCGGCGGGGCAAGAGACCCAGTACTTC.

This clonotype was found once. This sequence may be a read error, since a much larger clone differs from it by one base. The rearrangement uses TRBV29-1 and TRBJ2-1; D is uncertain. The CDR3 loop spans 14 amino acids. From germline, CDR1 is SQVTM and CDR2 ANQGSEA. The V and J ends lost 4 bases and 5 bases respectively, with 15 bases between them. DNA of the CDR3: TGCAGCGTTGTCAGAGCCTTAGGTAACAATGAGCAGTTCTTC. Protein sequence: CSVVRALGNNEQFF.

There are a few counts of this clonotype. V usage is TRBV4-1 and J usage is TRBJ2-1; possibly TRBD2 for D (6 bases). The germline CDR1 and CDR2 sequences are MGHRA and YSYEKL. Trimming removed 0 bases from V and 4 bases from J, with 13 bases in between. This CDR3 spans 16 amino acids. CDR3 sequence reads: CASSQDDAGLYNEQFF. The CDR3 nucleotides are TGCGCCAGCAGCCAAGACGACGCCGGACTATACAATGAGCAGTTCTTC.

The chain has TRBV12-3 or TRBV12-4 and TRBJ2-4; D possibly corresponds to TRBD1 (6 bases). V was pared by 5 bases and J by 2 bases, with 13 bases between. This CDR3 contains 15 residues. The CDR3 protein is CASSPGQRTKNIQYF. In nucleotides, the CDR3 is TGTGCCAGCAGTCCTGGACAGAGAACCAAAAACATTCAGTACTTC.

This clonotype was picked up a small number of times. The CDR3 protein is CASTLERASGEQYF. The CDR3 bases are TGTGCCAGCACTCTCGAAAGGGCATCAGGCGAGCAGTACTTC. This chain uses TRBV28 with TRBJ2-7; D is ambiguous. With 7 bases removed from V and 6 bases from J, the gap between germline ends came to 19 bases. The CDR3 length is 14 residues. The germline V gene has CDR1 MDHEN and CDR2 SYDVKM.

The chain uses TRBV20-1 and TRBJ2-4, with D possibly being TRBD1 (6 bases). V dropped 6 bases and J dropped 2 bases, with 17 bases sitting between them. Germline values: CDR1 DFQATT, CDR2 SNEGSKA (reference sequence). CDR3 length: 15 residues. Written as DNA, the CDR3 is TGCAGTGCAATAAACAGGGTTTCACCCAAAAACATTCAGTACTTC. Protein product: CSAINRVSPKNIQYF.

This clonotype has a handful of counts. The rearrangement uses TRBV28 and TRBJ1-1; D might be TRBD1 (6 bases). Germline loops: CDR1 MDHEN, CDR2 SYDVKM. V gave up 1 base and J gave up 4 bases, with 10 bases separating them. The CDR3 length is 14 residues. Here the CDR3 reads CASSLSSGATEAFF. The CDR3 coding sequence is TGTGCCAGCAGTTTATCTTCAGGGGCCACTGAAGCTTTCTTT.

Comments on this clonotype: At one of its ends the junction is not consistent with the germline gene, which may arise from a read error. V and J are TRBV11-1 and TRBJ2-6; 7 nucleotides align to TRBD1. The CDR3 extends over 15 amino acids. CDR1 is SGHAT and CDR2 is FQDESV in the germline V gene (reference sequence). CDR3 protein: CASSPRGSGTNVLTF. CDR3 DNA sequence: TGTGCCAGCAGCCCCAGGGGGTCTGGGACCAACGTCCTGACTTTC.

The chain couples TRBV7-9 to TRBJ2-5; D is ambiguous. The CDR3 consists of 15 residues. CDR1 and CDR2 from the germline V gene are SEHNR and FQNEAQ (reference sequence). V dropped 4 bases and J dropped 1 base, with 13 bases sitting between them. The CDR3 loop reads CASSSLSGSQETQYF. CDR3 sequence (DNA): TGTGCCAGCAGCTCCCTATCGGGCAGCCAAGAGACCCAGTACTTC.

This clonotype appeared once. This chain connects TRBV10-3 to TRBJ1-1; 8 bases match TRBD1. Trimming took 8 bases from V and 6 from J; bases not matched to a gene: 2. This CDR3 has 11 residues. The germline V gene has CDR1 ENHRY and CDR2 SYGVKD. CDR3 loop: CAIAQGAEAFF. The CDR3 nucleotides are TGTGCCATCGCACAGGGGGCTGAAGCTTTCTTT.

This clonotype was detected only once. The chain joins TRBV4-3 to TRBJ1-2; D is undetermined. The CDR3 totals 13 residues. Trimming left V 4 bases short and J 1 base short, with 7 bases between. The germline CDR1 and CDR2 sequences are LGHNA and YSLEER. In DNA form, the CDR3 reads TGCGCCAGCAGCCGAGCAAATAACTATGGCTACACCTTC. Its protein product is CASSRANNYGYTF.

This clonotype was observed a few times. The chain joins TRBV12-3 or TRBV12-4 to TRBJ2-3; 9 nucleotides agree with TRBD1. CDR3 length: 14 residues. V shed 1 base and J 5 bases; nucleotides not matched to a gene: 1. The CDR3 DNA is TGTGCCAGCAGTTTAGGGGACAGGGTAGATACGCAGTATTTT. This gives the protein CASSLGDRVDTQYF.

This clonotype appeared a few times. This chain links TRBV20-1 with TRBJ2-3; D unresolved. Per the germline V gene, CDR1 is DFQATT and CDR2 is SNEGSKA (reference sequence). The germline V and J ends were trimmed by 4 bases and 6 bases, with 17 bases remaining between them. CDR3 length: 14 amino acids. CDR3 sequence reads: CSAIGSPPMDTQYF. The DNA for the CDR3 is TGCAGTGCTATAGGATCCCCCCCCATGGATACGCAGTATTTT.

The CDR3 is CASHQGREGQETQYF. The CDR3 DNA sequence: TGCGCCAGCCACCAGGGGCGGGAGGGCCAAGAGACCCAGTACTTC. V usage is TRBV10-2 and J usage is TRBJ2-5; TRBD2 aligns across 9 bases. Germline CDR1 is WSHSY and CDR2 is SAAADI. The CDR3 spans 15 residues. V lost 8 bases, J lost 1 base, and 8 bases stayed unmatched.

This clonotype was seen a handful of times. This chain links TRBV12-3 or TRBV12-4 with TRBJ2-4, with 8 positions matching TRBD2. The DNA end is more similar to TRBJ2-7, so the J call may be wrong. This CDR3 region has 14 residues. The CDR3 DNA reads TGTGCCAGCAGTTTTGGCGGGGGGCTGTACGAGCAGTACTTC. Translation: CASSFGGGLYEQYF.

The rearrangement joins TRBV29-1 to TRBJ2-6; D is unresolved. The CDR3 consists of 15 residues. Germline values: CDR1 SQVTM, CDR2 ANQGSEA. V was shortened by 4 bases and J by 0 bases, with 10 bases between the two germline ends. CDR3 protein: CSVGMISSGANVLTF. The CDR3 DNA reads TGCAGCGTTGGGATGATAAGCTCTGGGGCCAACGTCCTGACTTTC.

The V gene is TRBV21-1, the J gene TRBJ1-5; TRBD1, as called in the table, went unchecked against the DNA. TRBV21-1 is a pseudogene segment. This CDR3 contains 22 residues. The CDR3 DNA sequence: TGTGCCAGCAGCAAAGCGCCGGGGGGGGACAGGTCCACCTCTTATAGCAATCAGCCCCAGCATTTT. Translating gives CASSKAPGGDRSTSYSNQPQHF.

The V gene is TRBV7-2, the J gene TRBJ2-1; TRBD1 matches 11 bases. With V trimmed by 1 base and J by 7 bases, 3 bases remained unmatched. The CDR3 length is 15 residues. CDR1 and CDR2 (germline): SGHTA, FQGNSA. CDR3 region: CASSLVGTGGNEQFF. CDR3 DNA sequence: TGTGCCAGCAGCTTAGTTGGGACAGGGGGGAATGAGCAGTTCTTC.

This chain links TRBV3-1 with TRBJ2-3, with TRBD2 matching over 10 bases. The length of the CDR3 is 17 residues. With V trimmed by 0 bases and J by 4 bases, 7 bases remained unmatched. Germline V gene data show CDR1 as LGHDT and CDR2 as YNNKEL (reference sequence). The CDR3 DNA sequence: TGTGCCAGCAGCCAAGAAAGCCTAGCGGGAGAAGCAGATACGCAGTATTTT. Protein sequence: CASSQESLAGEADTQYF.